Described below is a single T cell receptor (beta chain) sequence and its context. The target of this receptor is not known. There are no base qualities to consult, and no much larger clone falls within one base. Patients with a history of autoimmune disease or receiving systemic immunosuppression were excluded from the trial. In every dose cohort, peripheral blood was drawn for TCR sequencing at baseline, cycle 4 day 1, and cycle 7 day 1. Samples came from an open-label, multicenter, first-in-human phase I dose-escalation trial of ivuxolimab. The trial enrolled adults with locally advanced or metastatic head and neck squamous cell, hepatocellular, melanoma or renal cell carcinoma. CD4+ and CD8+ T cells were sorted separately from peripheral blood before TCR sequencing. To sequence the TCRbeta CDR3 region, genomic DNA was isolated from the sorted cells. The immunoSEQ Assay was used to sequence the TCRbeta CDR3 regions. In TCRdb, the immuneACCESS table is reduced to in-frame sequences with V and J assigned. These tables do not hold every clone; where another copy was compared, an unresolved V gene accounts for under half, and the others remain unexplained. In all, the sample holds approximately 76,000 clones, and about 86% of those were seen once. The ten largest clones add up to 0.7% to 1% of the sample.

This record comes from a study of OX40 agonist ivuxolimab in advanced cancers. About the full investigation: Ivuxolimab was a fully human IgG2 agonistic monoclonal antibody targeting the costimulatory receptor OX40 (CD134). Intravenous ivuxolimab was administered to patients every 2 weeks at six dose levels: 0.01, 0.1, 0.3, 1.5, 3 and 10 mg/kg. Of the 50 or so patients in dose escalation, about 20 had hepatocellular carcinoma, roughly 15 had melanoma, 9 had renal cell carcinoma and 9 had head and neck cancer. In the dose-escalation cohort, 82.7% of patients were male, and the mean age was around 60 years, with a range of 23 to 79. Prior anti-PD-1, anti-PD-L1 or anti-CTLA-4 therapy was permitted, and checkpoint inhibitors had been received by less than 45% of dose-escalation patients. Partial responses were achieved by three dose-escalation patients, of whom one had hepatocellular carcinoma and two had cutaneous melanoma. Peripheral TCRbeta sequencing was intended to test whether TCR sequence diversity was altered and clonal T-cell expansion was caused by ivuxolimab. The monotherapy dose-escalation portion (N of about 49 patients) of the phase I ivuxolimab trial is reported in the paper.

Broad study findings and their caveats: Partial responders in the 0.1-3.0 mg/kg groups had among the lowest normalized peripheral clonal expansion, especially among CD8+ T cells. Low levels of normalized T-cell clonal expansion were also shown by some nonresponding patients. Antigen specificity was not determined for the clonally expanded peripheral T cells. After ivuxolimab, more expanded clones were found on average in CD8+ T cells than in CD4+ T cells. At doses of 0.1 to 3.0 mg/kg, clonal expansion of both CD4+ and CD8+ blood T cells was observed from baseline to week 6.

The receptor's source is an adult with an advanced solid tumor such as melanoma, head and neck, liver or kidney cancer. The sample in question was CD4+ or CD8+ T cells sorted from blood, obtained in a trial of the OX40 agonist ivuxolimab.

The nucleotides read TGTGCCAGCAGCCAAACACAGGGGGAAAAACTGTTTTTT. This is translated as CASSQTQGEKLFF. The receptor chain draws on TRBV14 and TRBJ1-4, with 7 junctional bases fitting TRBD1. V loses 2 bases at its end and J loses 8 bases; junction bases beyond the gene matches: 2. The CDR3 has 13 amino acids, counting the end cysteine and phenylalanine. Only CDR3 DNA remains: 39 bases, in frame from the first base. Sequences SGHDN (CDR1) and FVKESK (CDR2) are obtained from the germline V gene. The variable domain in full, with residues beyond the CDR3 obtained from the reference TRBV14 and TRBJ1-4 genes, is EAGVTQFPSHSVIEKGQTVTLRCDPISGHDNLYWYRRVMGKEIKFLLHFVKESKQDESGMPNNRFLAERTGGTYSTLKVQPAELEDSGVYFCASSQTQGEKLFFGSGTQLSVL.